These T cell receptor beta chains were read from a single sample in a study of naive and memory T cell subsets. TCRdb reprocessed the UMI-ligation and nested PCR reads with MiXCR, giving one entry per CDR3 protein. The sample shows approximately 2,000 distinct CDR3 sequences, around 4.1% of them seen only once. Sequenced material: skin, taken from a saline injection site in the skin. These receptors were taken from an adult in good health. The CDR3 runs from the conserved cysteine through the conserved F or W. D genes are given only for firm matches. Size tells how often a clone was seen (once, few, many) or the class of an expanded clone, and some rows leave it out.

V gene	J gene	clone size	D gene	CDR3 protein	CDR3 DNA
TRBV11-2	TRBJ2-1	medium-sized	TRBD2	CASSSGGLAGYSYNEQFF	TGTGCCAGCAGCTCAGGAGGACTAGCGGGGTACTCCTACAATGAGCAGTTCTTC
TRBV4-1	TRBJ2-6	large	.	CASSPSDWDTGANVLTF	TGCGCCAGCAGCCCATCCGACTGGGACACTGGGGCCAACGTCCTGACTTTC
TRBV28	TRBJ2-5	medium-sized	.	CASSLLGLQETQYF	TGTGCCAGCAGTTTGCTCGGGTTACAAGAGACCCAGTACTTC
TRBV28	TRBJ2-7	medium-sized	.	CASSLSVTGYYEQYF	TGTGCCAGCAGTTTATCGGTCACAGGTTATTACGAGCAGTACTTC
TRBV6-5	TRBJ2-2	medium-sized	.	CASSQFTGELFF	TGTGCCAGCAGTCAATTCACCGGGGAGCTGTTTTTT
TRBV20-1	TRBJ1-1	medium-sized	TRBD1	CSVRQGTEAFF	TGCAGTGTTCGACAGGGAACTGAAGCTTTCTTT
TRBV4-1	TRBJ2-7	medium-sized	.	CASSQGGSIYGEQYF	TGCGCCAGCAGCCAAGGGGGGAGCATCTACGGCGAGCAGTACTTC
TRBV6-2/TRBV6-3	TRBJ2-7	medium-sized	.	CASSEYPGASDSYEQYF	TGTGCCAGTTCCGAGTATCCTGGTGCGTCGGACTCCTACGAGCAGTACTTC
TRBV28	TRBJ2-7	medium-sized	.	CASSSLRTLAQQYF	TGTGCCAGCAGTTCGCTACGGACCCTCGCACAGCAGTACTTC
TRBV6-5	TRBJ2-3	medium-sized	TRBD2	CASRLATRTDTQYF	TGTGCCAGCAGACTAGCGACTCGCACAGATACGCAGTATTTT
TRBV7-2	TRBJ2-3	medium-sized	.	CASSLVGWASDTDTQYF	TGTGCCAGCAGCTTAGTAGGTTGGGCTAGCGACACAGATACGCAGTATTTT
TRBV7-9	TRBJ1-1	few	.	CASSALGPSTTEAFF	TGTGCCAGCAGCGCTCTTGGACCATCAACCACTGAAGCTTTCTTT
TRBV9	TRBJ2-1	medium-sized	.	CASSPRVGDVRDEQFF	TGTGCCAGCAGCCCCCGAGTGGGAGATGTTCGGGATGAGCAGTTCTTC
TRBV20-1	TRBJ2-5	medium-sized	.	CSASAHFGWNMETQYF	TGCAGTGCTAGTGCTCACTTCGGTTGGAATATGGAGACCCAGTACTTC
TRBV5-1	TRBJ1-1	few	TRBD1	CASSYTQDRDTEAFF	TGCGCCAGCAGCTACACTCAGGACAGGGACACTGAAGCTTTCTTT
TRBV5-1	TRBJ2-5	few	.	CASSLGSRLFQETQYF	TGCGCCAGCAGCTTGGGTTCCCGCCTGTTCCAAGAGACCCAGTACTTC
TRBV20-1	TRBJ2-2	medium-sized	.	CSARERQGWDTGELFF	TGCAGTGCTAGAGAGAGGCAGGGCTGGGATACCGGGGAGCTGTTTTTT
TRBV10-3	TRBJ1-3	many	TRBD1	CAIGTGGNTIYF	TGTGCCATAGGGACAGGCGGAAACACCATATATTTT
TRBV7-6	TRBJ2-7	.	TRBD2	CASSLAGGLAGGPYREQYF	TGTGCCAGCAGCTTAGCGGGGGGACTAGCGGGAGGGCCTTACCGCGAGCAGTACTTC
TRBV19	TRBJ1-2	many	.	CASSITRENGYTF	TGTGCCAGTAGTATCACCAGGGAGAATGGCTACACCTTC
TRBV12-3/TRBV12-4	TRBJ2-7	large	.	CASTGSRDGSYEQYF	TGTGCCAGCACGGGGTCCCGGGACGGGAGCTACGAGCAGTACTTC
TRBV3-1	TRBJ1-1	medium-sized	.	CASSHGRGIAFF	TGTGCCAGCAGCCATGGAAGGGGGATAGCTTTCTTT
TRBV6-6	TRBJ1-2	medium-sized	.	CASSYPTKIGEGGYTF	TGTGCCAGCAGTTACCCTACTAAGATAGGGGAGGGCGGCTACACCTTC
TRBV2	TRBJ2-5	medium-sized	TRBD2	CASSGGETQTQYF	TGTGCCAGCAGCGGGGGGGAGACGCAGACCCAGTACTTC
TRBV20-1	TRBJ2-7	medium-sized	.	CSAASHERTFSYEQYF	TGCAGTGCTGCCTCCCACGAAAGGACCTTCTCCTACGAGCAGTACTTC
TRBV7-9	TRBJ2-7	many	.	CASSLAGRSPYEQYF	TGTGCCAGCAGCTTAGCGGGCAGATCCCCCTACGAGCAGTACTTC
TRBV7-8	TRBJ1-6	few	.	CASSPWLQSPLHF	TGTGCCAGCAGCCCTTGGCTGCAGTCACCCCTCCACTTT